This T cell receptor beta chain was documented in a study of T cell changes during pregnancy in multiple sclerosis (dated by TCRdb to 2018 to 2020). About the investigation overall: The study looked at changes in the T cell repertoire across pregnancy in women with multiple sclerosis.

This clone has more than one count but fewer than ten. Its recognized antigen is unknown. No base quality values were provided; no much bigger clone lies one nucleotide off. From the cysteine through the phenylalanine, the CDR3 covers 16 amino acids. Of the read, only the CDR3 DNA is kept; its 48 bases are in frame from base 1. Via the germline V gene, CDR1 is KGHSH and CDR2 LQKENI. V lost 0 bases and J lost 7 bases, and the count of bases not matched to a germline gene is 6. Receptor libraries were prepared by the immunoSEQ multiplex PCR assay. TCRdb mirrors the immuneACCESS table, restricted to in-frame sequences. Some clones are absent from its copies; in checked studies, under half trace to an unresolved V gene, and the reason for the others is unknown. The sample profile shows about 67,000 clones; 90% to 95% of them were found once. The biggest ten clones account for roughly 1.4% of the sample.

The source material was peripheral blood, sampled in the second trimester of pregnancy. Recombination linked TRBV18 to TRBJ2-1; TRBD1 agrees with 10 junctional bases. The TCR comes from a female donor with multiple sclerosis, enrolled in a pregnancy study. The sequenced DNA is TGTGCCAGCTCACCACCGGGACAGGGGAGAAGAAATGAGCAGTTCTTC. Its amino acids are CASSPPGQGRRNEQFF.